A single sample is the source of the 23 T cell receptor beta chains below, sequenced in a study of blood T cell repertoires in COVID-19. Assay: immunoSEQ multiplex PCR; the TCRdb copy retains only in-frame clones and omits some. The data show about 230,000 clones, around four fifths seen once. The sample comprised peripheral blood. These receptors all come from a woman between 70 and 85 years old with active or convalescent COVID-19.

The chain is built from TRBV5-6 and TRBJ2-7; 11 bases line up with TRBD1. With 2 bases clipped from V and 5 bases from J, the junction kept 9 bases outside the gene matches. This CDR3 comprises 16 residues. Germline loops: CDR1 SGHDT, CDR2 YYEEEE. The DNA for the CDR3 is TGTGCCAGCAGCTTAATGGGGACAGGGGGGATCGACGAGCAGTACTTC. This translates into CASSLMGTGGIDEQYF. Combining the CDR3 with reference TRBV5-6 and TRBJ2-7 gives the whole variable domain DAGVTQSPTHLIKTRGQQVTLRCSPKSGHDTVSWYQQALGQGPQFIFQYYEEEERQRGNFPDRFSGHQFPNYSSELNVNALLLGDSALYLCASSLMGTGGIDEQYFGPGTRLTVT.

The CDR3: CASSWEGGGNTIYF. Written as DNA, the CDR3 is TGTGCCAGCAGCTGGGAAGGGGGCGGAAACACCATATATTTT. The chain uses TRBV7-9 and TRBJ1-3; 7 nucleotides line up with TRBD1. Trimming cost V 4 bases and J 4 bases; bases outside gene matches: 4. The germline CDR1 and CDR2 sequences are SEHNR and FQNEAQ (reference sequence). The CDR3 totals 14 residues.

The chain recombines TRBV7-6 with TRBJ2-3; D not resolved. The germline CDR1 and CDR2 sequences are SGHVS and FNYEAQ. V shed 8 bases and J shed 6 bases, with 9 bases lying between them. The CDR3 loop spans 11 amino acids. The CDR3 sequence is CASRSADTQYF. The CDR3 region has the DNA TGTGCCAGCCGTTCCGCGGATACGCAGTATTTT.

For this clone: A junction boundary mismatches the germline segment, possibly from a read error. The CDR3 here is CASSTRAGGARWNF. The CDR3 DNA sequence: TGTGCCAGCAGCACTCGGGCGGGGGGGGCCAGGTGGAACTTC. The genes are TRBV6-5 and TRBJ2-5, with 9 nucleotides matching TRBD2. Per the germline V gene, CDR1 is MNHEY and CDR2 is SVGAGI. This CDR3 is built from 14 residues.

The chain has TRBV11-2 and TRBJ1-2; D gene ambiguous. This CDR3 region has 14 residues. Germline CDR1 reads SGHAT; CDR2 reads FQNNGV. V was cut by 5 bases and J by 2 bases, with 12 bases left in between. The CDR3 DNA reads TGTGCCAGCAGCCCTATGGGCGCAAACTATGGCTACACCTTC. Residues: CASSPMGANYGYTF.

CDR3 amino acids: CASSLATAWHNSPLHF. CDR3 bases: TGTGCCAGCAGCTTAGCAACAGCATGGCATAATTCACCCCTCCACTTT. The rearrangement uses TRBV7-2 and TRBJ1-6; no definite D call. The germline V gene has CDR1 SGHTA and CDR2 FQGNSA. The CDR3 totals 16 residues. Trimming pared 0 bases from V and 5 bases from J, leaving 11 bases between.

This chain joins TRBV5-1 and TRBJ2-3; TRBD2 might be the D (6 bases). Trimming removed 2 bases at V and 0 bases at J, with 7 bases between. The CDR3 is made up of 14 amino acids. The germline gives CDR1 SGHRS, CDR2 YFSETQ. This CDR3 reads CASSFGGSTDTQYF. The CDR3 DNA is TGCGCCAGCAGCTTTGGGGGGAGCACAGATACGCAGTATTTT.

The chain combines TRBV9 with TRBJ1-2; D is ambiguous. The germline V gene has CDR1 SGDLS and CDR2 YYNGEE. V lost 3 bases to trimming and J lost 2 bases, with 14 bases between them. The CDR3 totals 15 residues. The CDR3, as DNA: TGTGCCAGCAGCGCTCGAGAATACCTAAACTATGGCTACACCTTC. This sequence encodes CASSAREYLNYGYTF. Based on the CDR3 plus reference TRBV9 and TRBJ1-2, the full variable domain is DSGVTQTPKHLITATGQRVTLRCSPRSGDLSVYWYQQSLDQGLQFLIQYYNGEERAKGNILERFSAQQFPDLHSELNLSSLELGDSALYFCASSAREYLNYGYTFGSGTRLTVV.

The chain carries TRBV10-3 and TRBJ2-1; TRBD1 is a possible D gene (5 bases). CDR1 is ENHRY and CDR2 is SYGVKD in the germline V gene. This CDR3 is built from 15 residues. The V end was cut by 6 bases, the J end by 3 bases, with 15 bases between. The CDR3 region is CAIRNGAALYNEQFF. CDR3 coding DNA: TGTGCCATCAGGAATGGGGCGGCCCTCTACAATGAGCAGTTCTTC.

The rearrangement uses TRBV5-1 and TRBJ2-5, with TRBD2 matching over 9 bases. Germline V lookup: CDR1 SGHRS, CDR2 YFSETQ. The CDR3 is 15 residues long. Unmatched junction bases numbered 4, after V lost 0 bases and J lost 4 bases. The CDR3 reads CASSLEGTSLETQYF. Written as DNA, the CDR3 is TGCGCCAGCAGCTTGGAGGGGACTAGCCTAGAGACCCAGTACTTC.

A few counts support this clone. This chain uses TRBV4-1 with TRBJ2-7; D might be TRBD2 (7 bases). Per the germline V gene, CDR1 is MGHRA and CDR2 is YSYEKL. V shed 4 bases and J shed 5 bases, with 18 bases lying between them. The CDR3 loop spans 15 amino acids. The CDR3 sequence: CASSPSGGRGNEQYF. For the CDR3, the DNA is TGCGCCAGCAGCCCCTCCGGAGGGAGGGGGAACGAGCAGTACTTC.

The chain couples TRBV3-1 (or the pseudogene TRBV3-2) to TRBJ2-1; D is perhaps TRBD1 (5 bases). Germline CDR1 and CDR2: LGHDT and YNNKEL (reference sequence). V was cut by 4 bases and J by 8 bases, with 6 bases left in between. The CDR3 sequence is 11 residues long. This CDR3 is CASSRGDEQFF. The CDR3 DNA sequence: TGTGCCAGCAGCCGGGGCGATGAGCAGTTCTTC.

The CDR3 loop reads CASSAQGSNEKLFF. CDR3 coding DNA: TGTGCCAGCAGCGCACAGGGGTCTAATGAAAAACTGTTTTTT. J is TRBJ1-4 and V is TRBV9; 7 bases are a match to TRBD1. The length of the CDR3 is 14 residues. Germline V gene data show CDR1 as SGDLS and CDR2 as YYNGEE. The J segment lost 3 bases and the V segment lost 3 bases, leaving 2 bases of the junction unmatched.

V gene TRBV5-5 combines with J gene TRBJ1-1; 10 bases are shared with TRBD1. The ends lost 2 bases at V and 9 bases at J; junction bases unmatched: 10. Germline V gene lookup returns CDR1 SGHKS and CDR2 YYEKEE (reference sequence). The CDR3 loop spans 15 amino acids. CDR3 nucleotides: TGTGCCAGCAGCTTAATTGGACAGGGGGAGCAGCAAGCTTTCTTT. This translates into CASSLIGQGEQQAFF.

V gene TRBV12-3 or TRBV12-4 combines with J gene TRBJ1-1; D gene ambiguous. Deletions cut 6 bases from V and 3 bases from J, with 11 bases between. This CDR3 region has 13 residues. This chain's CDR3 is CASRGRRYTEAFF. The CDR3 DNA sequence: TGTGCCAGCAGGGGCAGACGCTACACTGAAGCTTTCTTT.

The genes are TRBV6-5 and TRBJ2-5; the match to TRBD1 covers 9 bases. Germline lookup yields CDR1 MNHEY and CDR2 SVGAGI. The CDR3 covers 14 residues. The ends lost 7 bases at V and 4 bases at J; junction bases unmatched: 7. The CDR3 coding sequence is TGTGCCAGCATCACCGGGACAGGGCGAGAGACCCAGTACTTC. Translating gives CASITGTGRETQYF.

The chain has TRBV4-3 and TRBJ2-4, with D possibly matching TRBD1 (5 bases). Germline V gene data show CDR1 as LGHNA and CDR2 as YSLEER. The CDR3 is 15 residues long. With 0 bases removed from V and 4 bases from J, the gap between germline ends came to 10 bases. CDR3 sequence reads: CASSQDRTLKNIQYF. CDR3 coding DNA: TGCGCCAGCAGCCAAGATCGGACACTAAAAAACATTCAGTACTTC.

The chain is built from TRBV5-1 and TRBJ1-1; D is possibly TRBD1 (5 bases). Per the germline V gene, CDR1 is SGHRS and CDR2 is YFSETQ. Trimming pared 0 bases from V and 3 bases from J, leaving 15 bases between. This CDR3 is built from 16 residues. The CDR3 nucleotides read TGCGCCAGCAGCTTGGGGGCTCAGGGAGGTGACACTGAAGCTTTCTTT. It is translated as CASSLGAQGGDTEAFF.

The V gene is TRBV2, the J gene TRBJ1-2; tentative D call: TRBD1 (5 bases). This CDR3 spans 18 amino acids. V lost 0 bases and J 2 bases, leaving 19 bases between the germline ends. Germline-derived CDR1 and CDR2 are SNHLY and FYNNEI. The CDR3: CASSEALRVGEGNYGYTF. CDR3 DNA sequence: TGTGCCAGCAGTGAAGCGCTTAGGGTAGGGGAGGGGAACTATGGCTACACCTTC.

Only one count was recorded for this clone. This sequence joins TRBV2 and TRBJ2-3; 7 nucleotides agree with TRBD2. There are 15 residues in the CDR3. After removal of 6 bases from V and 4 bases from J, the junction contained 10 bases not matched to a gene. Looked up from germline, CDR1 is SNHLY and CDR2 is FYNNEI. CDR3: CASSVGTTGPDTQYF. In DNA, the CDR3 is TGTGCCAGCAGCGTCGGGACTACCGGCCCAGATACGCAGTATTTT.

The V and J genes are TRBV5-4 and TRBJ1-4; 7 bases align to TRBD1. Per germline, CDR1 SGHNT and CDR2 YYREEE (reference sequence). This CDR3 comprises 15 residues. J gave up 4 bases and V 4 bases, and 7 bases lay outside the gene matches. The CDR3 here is CASSLRQGNNEKLFF. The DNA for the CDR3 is TGTGCCAGCAGCCTTCGACAGGGCAATAATGAAAAACTGTTTTTT.

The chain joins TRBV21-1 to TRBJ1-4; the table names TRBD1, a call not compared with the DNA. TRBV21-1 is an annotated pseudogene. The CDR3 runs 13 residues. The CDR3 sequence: CASSSTGREKLFF. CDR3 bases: TGTGCCAGCAGCAGTACAGGGCGGGAAAAACTGTTTTTT.

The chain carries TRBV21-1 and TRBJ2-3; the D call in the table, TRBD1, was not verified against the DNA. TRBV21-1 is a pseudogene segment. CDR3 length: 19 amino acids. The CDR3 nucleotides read TGTGCCAGCAGTTTTTGGTTAGGGGAACCCGAAAAACACACAGATACGCAGTATTTT. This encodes CASSFWLGEPEKHTDTQYF.